This T cell receptor beta chain was captured by sequencing in a study of blood T cell repertoires in COVID-19. As for the study in general: Researchers got acute and convalescent COVID-19 samples from the United States, Italy and Spain.

This CDR3 has 11 residues. Germline CDR1 SEHNR, CDR2 FQNEAQ (reference sequence). Trimming left V 1 base short and J 12 bases short, with 9 bases between. The table came from immunoSEQ multiplex PCR; TCRdb's copy has only in-frame clones and leaves some out. The sample contains about 49,000 clones, roughly two thirds of which appear only once. The TCR sequence derives from a woman in her seventies with acute or convalescent COVID-19. This rearrangement joins TRBV7-9 to TRBJ1-1; no reliable D call. The specimen was peripheral blood. CDR3 residues: CASSLGAEPFF. The DNA of the CDR3 is TGTGCCAGCAGCTTAGGGGCCGAGCCTTTCTTT.